Shown below are 15 T cell receptor beta chains from a single sample sequenced in a study of CD8 T cells in ankylosing spondylitis. Study conclusions and caveats: A TCR beta motif of about eight highly homologous variants appeared characteristic of ankylosing spondylitis blood.

TCRdb used MiXCR to reprocess the 5' RACE reads, holding one entry per CDR3 protein. The table has some 840,000 distinct CDR3 sequences, 10% to 15% seen once. Antigen specificity for these receptors is unknown. Sequencing used blood, either unsorted or a sorted T cell fraction (not recorded which). The receptors come from a male donor with ankylosing spondylitis.

This clonotype appeared a single time. J is TRBJ2-2 and V is TRBV20-1; D not certain. V was clipped by 5 bases and J by 7 bases, with 11 bases between them. Per the germline V gene, CDR1 is DFQATT and CDR2 is SNEGSKA (reference sequence). The CDR3 has 12 amino acids. The chain's CDR3 is CSASVLDGELFF. In nucleotides, the CDR3 is TGCAGTGCTTCGGTTCTGGACGGGGAGCTGTTTTTT.

This clonotype was counted a single time. This sequence joins TRBV7-9 and TRBJ1-2; D uncertain. Trimming shortened V by 2 bases and J by 4 bases, and 11 bases separated the two germline ends. This CDR3 is built from 14 residues. Looked up from germline, CDR1 is SEHNR and CDR2 is FQNEAQ (reference sequence). DNA of the CDR3: TGTGCCAGCAGCTTAATGGCGGGCAGCTATGGCTACACCTTC. The encoded protein is CASSLMAGSYGYTF.

This clonotype has ten or more counts. The chain joins TRBV5-1 to TRBJ1-3; the D is unclear. The ends were cut back, 2 bases at V and 0 bases at J, with 12 bases in the middle. The CDR3 is 16 amino acids. CDR1 and CDR2 (germline): SGHRS, YFSETQ. The CDR3 sequence is CASSLQGGISGNTIYF. CDR3 bases: TGCGCCAGCAGCTTACAAGGAGGGATCTCTGGAAACACCATATATTTT.

In its sample, this clonotype was seen many times. The chain is built from TRBV18 and TRBJ2-7; no definite D call. The germline V and J ends were trimmed by 5 bases and 0 bases, with 8 bases remaining between them. Looked up from germline, CDR1 is KGHSH and CDR2 is LQKENI. The CDR3 sequence is 13 residues long. The CDR3 nucleotides read TGTGCCAGCTCAGGACGGGCCTCCTACGAGCAGTACTTC. It encodes CASSGRASYEQYF. The whole variable domain, remainder taken from reference TRBV18 and TRBJ2-7, is NAGVMQNPRHLVRRRGQEARLRCSPMKGHSHVYWYRQLPEEGLKFMVYLQKENIIDESGMPKERFSAEFPKEGPSILRIQQVVRGDSAAYFCASSGRASYEQYFGPGTRLTVT.

This sequence joins TRBV20-1 and TRBJ2-1; D possibly corresponds to TRBD2 (6 bases). Trimming removed 2 bases from V and 5 bases from J, with 16 bases in between. The CDR3 totals 15 residues. CDR1 and CDR2 from the germline V gene are DFQATT and SNEGSKA (reference sequence). The CDR3 nucleotides are TGCAGTGCTAGACCCCGACTAGGCGGTAACAATGAGCAGTTCTTC. Amino acid sequence: CSARPRLGGNNEQFF.

This clonotype showed up just a few times. The chain recombines TRBV27 with TRBJ2-3, with TRBD1 matching 9 bases. This CDR3 has 15 amino acids. Per the germline V gene, CDR1 is MNHEY and CDR2 is SMNVEV (reference sequence). Losses at the gene ends were 8 bases for V and 5 bases for J; bases not matched to a gene: 11. The CDR3 loop is CASSPGTGILDTQYF. The CDR3 coding sequence is TGTGCCAGCTCGCCCGGGACAGGGATTCTAGATACGCAGTATTTT.

This clonotype turned up a few times. The chain links TRBV20-1 to TRBJ2-4, with 11 nucleotides matching TRBD1. The CDR3 is 15 residues long. CDR1 DFQATT and CDR2 SNEGSKA come from the germline V gene (reference sequence). Losses at the gene ends were 5 bases for V and 4 bases for J; bases not matched to a gene: 7. CDR3 nucleotide sequence: TGCAGTGCTTCAAGGACAGGGGGCACTAAAAACATTCAGTACTTC. Its translation: CSASRTGGTKNIQYF.

This clonotype appeared a few times. The gene calls are TRBV5-1 and TRBJ2-2; D possibly uses TRBD1 or TRBD2 (5 bases each). The CDR3 spans 17 residues. CDR1 is SGHRS, CDR2 YFSETQ, per germline. The V gene lost 5 bases and the J gene lost 0 bases, with 17 bases spanning the gap. Here the CDR3 DNA reads TGCGCCAGCAGACCCGGGGCGACTACCGCGAACACCGGGGAGCTGTTTTTT. Protein sequence: CASRPGATTANTGELFF. Variable domain in full (rest from reference TRBV5-1 and TRBJ2-2): KAGVTQTPRYLIKTRGQQVTLSCSPISGHRSVSWYQQTPGQGLQFLFEYFSETQRNKGNFPGRFSGRQFSNSRSEMNVSTLELGDSALYLCASRPGATTANTGELFFGEGSRLTVL.

The V and J genes are TRBV27 and TRBJ1-5; 12 bases match TRBD1. V lost 6 bases and J lost 7; bases outside the gene matches: 10. The CDR3 is 16 residues long. Germline V CDR1 and CDR2: MNHEY, SMNVEV (reference sequence). In nucleotides, the CDR3 is TGTGCCAGCAGCCCTCTAGGGACAGGGGGCAGGCAGCCCCAGCATTTT. Amino acids: CASSPLGTGGRQPQHF.

This clonotype appeared many times. The V call is TRBV6-1, the J call TRBJ2-7; a weak D match, TRBD1 (7 bases). The V end lost 5 bases, the J end lost 6 bases, and 14 bases lay between the germline ends. Looked up from germline, CDR1 is MNHNS and CDR2 is SASEGT. CDR3 length: 13 amino acids. CDR3 sequence (DNA): TGTGCCAGCAGTCCAAACAGGGGAGGCGAGCAGTACTTC. This encodes CASSPNRGGEQYF.

The rearrangement joins TRBV4-1 to TRBJ2-6; 8 bases are shared with TRBD2. This CDR3 has 18 amino acids. Germline values: CDR1 MGHRA, CDR2 YSYEKL. V shed 5 bases, J shed 0 bases, and the junction held 9 bases outside the gene matches. The CDR3 spells CASSKTPGTSSGANVLTF. CDR3 sequence (DNA): TGCGCCAGCAGCAAAACCCCCGGGACTAGCTCTGGGGCCAACGTCCTGACTTTC.

At least ten counts were recorded for this clonotype. The V call is TRBV7-2, the J call TRBJ2-1, with 9 nucleotides matching TRBD2. This CDR3 comprises 16 residues. Germline loops: CDR1 SGHTA, CDR2 FQGNSA. With V trimmed by 4 bases and J by 9 bases, 13 bases remained unmatched. This chain's CDR3 is CASSSASLRGGGEQFF. The CDR3 region has the DNA TGTGCCAGCAGCTCCGCTTCTTTGCGGGGGGGTGGTGAGCAGTTCTTC.

This clonotype was counted between two and nine times. The V and J genes are TRBV7-2 and TRBJ1-1; maybe TRBD1 (6 bases). This CDR3 region has 13 residues. V was shortened by 8 bases and J by 4 bases, with 14 bases between the two germline ends. Germline V gene lookup returns CDR1 SGHTA and CDR2 FQGNSA. The CDR3 spells CASSRQGTTEAFF. As DNA, the CDR3 is TGTGCCAGCTCCAGGCAGGGGACCACTGAAGCTTTCTTT.

This clonotype was picked up a small number of times. This chain uses TRBV20-1 with TRBJ2-1, with D perhaps matching TRBD2 (6 bases). Germline V gene sequence: CDR1 DFQATT, CDR2 SNEGSKA (reference sequence). The CDR3 is made up of 15 amino acids. V lost 1 base, J lost 3 bases, and 13 bases lay in between. The DNA of the CDR3 is TGCAGTGCTAGAGGCGGGACGTGGGACTACAATGAGCAGTTCTTC. Protein product: CSARGGTWDYNEQFF.

This clonotype has a count of ten or more. The chain's CDR3 is CSAGQETQYF. The CDR3 region has the DNA TGCAGCGCAGGGCAAGAGACCCAGTACTTC. The chain combines TRBV20-1 with TRBJ2-5; D perhaps matches TRBD1 (5 bases). Germline values: CDR1 DFQATT, CDR2 SNEGSKA (reference sequence). CDR3 length equals 10 residues.